The 19 T cell receptor beta chains listed next were all sequenced from one sample in a study of blood T cell repertoires in COVID-19. Sequencing was performed with immunoSEQ multiplex PCR; in TCRdb, only in-frame clones are kept and a portion is missing. The data hold roughly 330,000 clones, with more than 70% observed a single time. The sequencing sample was made of PBMCs or T cells enriched from blood (not recorded which). Every receptor here comes from a woman aged 30 to 39 who had recovered from COVID-19.

The gene calls are TRBV2 and TRBJ1-1; D is ambiguous. The CDR3 spans 15 residues. Trimming stripped 2 bases from V and 0 bases from J, with 10 bases between. CDR1 SNHLY and CDR2 FYNNEI come from the germline V gene. CDR3 DNA sequence: TGTGCCAGCAGTGAAAGGAGAAACATGAACACTGAAGCTTTCTTT. This gives the protein CASSERRNMNTEAFF.

DNA of the CDR3: TGTGCCAGCAGTTACGGACAGCTTCCGTCCTATGGCTACACCTTC. As protein: CASSYGQLPSYGYTF. The V and J genes are TRBV6-2 or TRBV6-3 and TRBJ1-2, with TRBD1 as a possible D gene (6 bases). The V and J ends lost 2 bases and 4 bases respectively, with 14 bases between them. CDR1 and CDR2 (germline): MNHEY, SVGEGT. The CDR3 runs 15 residues.

V is TRBV2 and J is TRBJ1-2, with no clear D. Germline V lookup: CDR1 SNHLY, CDR2 FYNNEI. The V gene lost 4 bases and the J gene lost 2 bases, with 11 bases spanning the gap. The CDR3 runs 14 residues. The CDR3 sequence is CASSVETRNYGYTF. CDR3 bases: TGTGCCAGCAGTGTAGAGACACGGAACTATGGCTACACCTTC.

In this sample, this clone turned up a few times. This chain links TRBV11-2 with TRBJ1-2; 7 bases match TRBD1. The germline CDR1 and CDR2 sequences are SGHAT and FQNNGV. The CDR3 sequence is 17 residues long. V was pared by 7 bases and J by 4 bases, with 18 bases of the junction left unmatched. CDR3 sequence (DNA): TGTGCCAGCACCCATGGGCTACGACAGGGAAAAAGCTATGGCTACACCTTC. This encodes CASTHGLRQGKSYGYTF.

The chain joins TRBV4-2 to TRBJ2-1; a possible D gene is TRBD2 (7 bases). CDR1 is LGHNA, CDR2 YNFKEQ, per germline. The CDR3 is made up of 16 amino acids. V was shortened by 4 bases and J by 7 bases, with 20 bases between the two germline ends. The DNA of the CDR3 is TGTGCCAGCAGCCTCGCGGCGGGGGCCACGAAAAATGAGCAGTTCTTC. Protein sequence: CASSLAAGATKNEQFF.

The V and J genes are TRBV11-2 and TRBJ1-2, with no clear D. Trimming removed 1 base at V and 4 bases at J, with 10 bases between. From germline, CDR1 is SGHAT and CDR2 FQNNGV. The CDR3 covers 14 residues. The CDR3 protein is CASSLVSGTYGYTF. Here the CDR3 DNA reads TGTGCCAGCAGCTTAGTATCAGGAACCTATGGCTACACCTTC.

The chain uses TRBV28 and TRBJ2-7, with 11 bases lining up with TRBD1. The CDR3 runs to 15 residues. V dropped 8 bases and J dropped 2; count of bases not matched to a gene: 8. The germline V gene has CDR1 MDHEN and CDR2 SYDVKM. The CDR3 DNA sequence: TGTGCCAGCTCCAATCCGGGACAGGGGGCCTACGAGCAGTACTTC. Translated, it gives CASSNPGQGAYEQYF.

V usage is TRBV19 and J usage is TRBJ1-5; D remains ambiguous. This CDR3 spans 12 amino acids. Per the germline V gene, CDR1 is LNHDA and CDR2 is SQIVND (reference sequence). CDR3 residues: CAIGVSNQPQHF. In nucleotides, the CDR3 is TGTGCAATCGGTGTTAGCAATCAGCCCCAGCATTTT.

This clone was recorded only once. The genes are TRBV7-2 and TRBJ2-7; TRBD2 aligns across 12 bases. V shed 6 bases and J 4 bases; nucleotides not matched to a gene: 10. Germline V gives CDR1 SGHTA, CDR2 FQGNSA. CDR3 size: 16 residues. CDR3 loop: CASSPTSGGPLYEQYF. Written as DNA, the CDR3 is TGTGCCAGCAGTCCTACTAGCGGGGGGCCCTTGTACGAGCAGTACTTC.

CDR3 protein: CASSFTGTRNYGYTF. The CDR3 nucleotides read TGTGCCAGCAGCTTTACAGGTACCCGAAACTATGGCTACACCTTC. This chain uses TRBV7-9 with TRBJ1-2; D might be TRBD1 (5 bases). The germline gives CDR1 SEHNR, CDR2 FQNEAQ (reference sequence). Trimming left V 3 bases short and J 2 bases short, with 13 bases between. This CDR3 comprises 15 residues.

The chain uses TRBV11-2 and TRBJ1-1; D is ambiguous. The CDR3 covers 14 residues. CDR1 is SGHAT and CDR2 is FQNNGV in the germline V gene. V dropped 2 bases and J dropped 3 bases, with 10 bases sitting between them. CDR3 amino acids: CASSLSNADTEAFF. The CDR3 DNA is TGTGCCAGCAGCTTATCAAACGCAGACACTGAAGCTTTCTTT.

V is TRBV7-9 and J is TRBJ1-5, with 8 bases matching TRBD1. Germline lookup yields CDR1 SEHNR and CDR2 FQNEAQ (reference sequence). V lost 5 bases and J lost 4; bases outside the gene matches: 7. This CDR3 is built from 15 residues. CDR3: CASSQGAGLNQPQHF. In DNA form, the CDR3 reads TGTGCCAGCAGCCAGGGGGCGGGGCTGAATCAGCCCCAGCATTTT.

The DNA for the CDR3 is TGTGCCAGCTCGCCGAGGACAGGGGCCTTGTACGAGCAGTACTTC. Residues: CASSPRTGALYEQYF. This sequence joins TRBV18 and TRBJ2-7; 9 nucleotides agree with TRBD1. Losses at the gene ends were 6 bases for V and 4 bases for J; bases not matched to a gene: 10. Per germline, CDR1 KGHSH and CDR2 LQKENI. The CDR3 has 15 amino acids.

This chain joins TRBV11-2 and TRBJ2-5; possibly TRBD2 for D (6 bases). The CDR3 runs to 15 residues. V lost 1 base and J lost 1, with 10 bases in between. The germline V gene encodes CDR1 SGHAT and CDR2 FQNNGV. DNA for the CDR3: TGTGCCAGCAGCTTAGGCGGGGCCCTCCAAGAGACCCAGTACTTC. The encoded protein is CASSLGGALQETQYF.

The chain joins TRBV5-1 to TRBJ1-1, with D maybe TRBD1 (5 bases). This CDR3 region has 15 residues. V lost 3 bases and J 1 base, leaving 13 bases between the germline ends. Germline CDR1 reads SGHRS; CDR2 reads YFSETQ. CDR3 loop: CASSSAWQGNTEAFF. As DNA, the CDR3 is TGCGCCAGCAGCTCTGCCTGGCAGGGGAACACTGAAGCTTTCTTT. Drawing the rest from reference TRBV5-1 and TRBJ1-1, the complete variable domain is KAGVTQTPRYLIKTRGQQVTLSCSPISGHRSVSWYQQTPGQGLQFLFEYFSETQRNKGNFPGRFSGRQFSNSRSEMNVSTLELGDSALYLCASSSAWQGNTEAFFGQGTRLTVV.

The chain recombines TRBV7-3 with TRBJ1-3; 7 nucleotides line up with TRBD1. Germline CDR1 is SGHTA and CDR2 is FQGTGA. The trim removed 5 bases at V and 2 bases at J, leaving 6 bases unmatched. This CDR3 region has 15 residues. CDR3 nucleotide sequence: TGTGCCAGCAGCCCATACGGGACAGCTGGAAACACCATATATTTT. Translating gives CASSPYGTAGNTIYF.

This chain links TRBV28 with TRBJ1-5; no firm D call. The CDR3 extends over 15 amino acids. In germline, CDR1 is MDHEN, CDR2 SYDVKM. Trimming shortened V by 4 bases and J by 0 bases, and 10 bases separated the two germline ends. The CDR3 protein is CASSSSFYSNQPQHF. DNA of the CDR3: TGTGCCAGCAGTTCGAGCTTTTATAGCAATCAGCCCCAGCATTTT.

J is TRBJ1-6 and V is TRBV7-9, with 9 bases matching TRBD1. V was pared by 6 bases and J by 0 bases, with 12 bases of the junction left unmatched. Per germline, CDR1 SEHNR and CDR2 FQNEAQ (reference sequence). The CDR3 totals 19 residues. CDR3 sequence (DNA): TGTGCCAGCAGTCAAACCGGGACAGGGCTCAGCTCCTATAATTCACCCCTCCACTTT. It is translated as CASSQTGTGLSSYNSPLHF.

This clone has only a few counts. This chain joins TRBV4-1 and TRBJ1-4, with TRBD1 matching over 8 bases. V was pared by 2 bases and J by 3 bases, with 2 bases of the junction left unmatched. There are 15 residues in the CDR3. Germline CDR1 MGHRA, CDR2 YSYEKL. This CDR3 is CASSQPTGANEKLFF. CDR3 nucleotides: TGCGCCAGCAGCCAACCGACAGGGGCTAATGAAAAACTGTTTTTT.